The T cell receptor (beta chain) described here comes from a study of early T cells in non-severe SARS-CoV-2 infection. TCRdb redid the calling of the 5' RACE reads with MiXCR, one entry per CDR3 protein. The sample consists of tens of thousands of distinct CDR3 sequences, approximately 12% of them appearing once. Trimming at V came to 6 bases and at J to 0 bases, leaving 5 bases not matched to a gene. The CDR3 consists of 17 residues. Germline CDR1 reads MNHEY; CDR2 reads SVGEGT. The receptor's source is an adult who was a healthcare worker with PCR-confirmed SARS-CoV-2 infection or an uninfected control (not recorded which). This material consisted of whole blood, taken at baseline. V and J are TRBV6-2 or TRBV6-3 and TRBJ2-1; TRBD2 agrees at 13 bases. Written as DNA, the CDR3 is TGTGCCAGCAGATGGACTAGCGGGAGCCTCTCCTACAATGAGCAGTTCTTC. It is translated as CASRWTSGSLSYNEQFF.